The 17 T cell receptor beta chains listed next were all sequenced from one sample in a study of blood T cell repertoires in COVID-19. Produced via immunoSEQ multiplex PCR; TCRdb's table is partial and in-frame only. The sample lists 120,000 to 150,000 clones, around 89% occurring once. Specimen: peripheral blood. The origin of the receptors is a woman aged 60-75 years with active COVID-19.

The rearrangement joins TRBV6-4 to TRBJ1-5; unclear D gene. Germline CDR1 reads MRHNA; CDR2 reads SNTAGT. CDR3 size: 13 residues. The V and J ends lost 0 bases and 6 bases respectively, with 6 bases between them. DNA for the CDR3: TGTGCCAGCAGTGACTCCCCCTCTCAGCCCCAGCATTTT. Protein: CASSDSPSQPQHF.

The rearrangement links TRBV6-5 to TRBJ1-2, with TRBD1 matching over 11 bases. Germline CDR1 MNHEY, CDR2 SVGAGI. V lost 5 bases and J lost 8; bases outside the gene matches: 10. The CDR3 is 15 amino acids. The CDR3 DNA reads TGTGCCAGCAGTCTGGGACAGGGGGACCTGGGGGGCTACACCTTC. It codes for CASSLGQGDLGGYTF.

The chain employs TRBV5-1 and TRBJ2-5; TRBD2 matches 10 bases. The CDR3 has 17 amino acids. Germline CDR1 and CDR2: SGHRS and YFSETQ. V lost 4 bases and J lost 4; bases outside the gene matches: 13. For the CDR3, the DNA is TGCGCCAGCAGCCGGATGGGGACTAGCGAGGCGAGAGAGACCCAGTACTTC. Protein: CASSRMGTSEARETQYF. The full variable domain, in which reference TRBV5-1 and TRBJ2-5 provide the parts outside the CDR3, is KAGVTQTPRYLIKTRGQQVTLSCSPISGHRSVSWYQQTPGQGLQFLFEYFSETQRNKGNFPGRFSGRQFSNSRSEMNVSTLELGDSALYLCASSRMGTSEARETQYFGPGTRLLVL.

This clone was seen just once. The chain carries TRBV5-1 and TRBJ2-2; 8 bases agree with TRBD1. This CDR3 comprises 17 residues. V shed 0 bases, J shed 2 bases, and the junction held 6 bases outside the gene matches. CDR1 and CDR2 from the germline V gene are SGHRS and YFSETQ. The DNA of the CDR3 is TGCGCCAGCAGCTTGGAGGGACAGGCGATAAACACCGGGGAGCTGTTTTTT. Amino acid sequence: CASSLEGQAINTGELFF.

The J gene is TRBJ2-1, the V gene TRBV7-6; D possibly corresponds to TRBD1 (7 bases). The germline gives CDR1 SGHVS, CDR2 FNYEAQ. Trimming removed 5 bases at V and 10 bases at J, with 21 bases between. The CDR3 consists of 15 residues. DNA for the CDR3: TGTGCCAGCAGCCCTAGGCAGGGGGTCCGGGAGGAGCAGTTCTTC. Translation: CASSPRQGVREEQFF.

The CDR3 nucleotides read TGTGCCAGCAGCTTAGAGGGACTAGCGGGAGGTCGGGGCAAAAACATTCAGTACTTC. Amino acids: CASSLEGLAGGRGKNIQYF. The rearrangement joins TRBV7-3 to TRBJ2-4; 15 bases agree with TRBD2. The CDR3 sequence is 19 residues long. V was clipped by 2 bases and J by 3 bases; unmatched bases: 8. Per germline, CDR1 SGHTA and CDR2 FQGTGA.

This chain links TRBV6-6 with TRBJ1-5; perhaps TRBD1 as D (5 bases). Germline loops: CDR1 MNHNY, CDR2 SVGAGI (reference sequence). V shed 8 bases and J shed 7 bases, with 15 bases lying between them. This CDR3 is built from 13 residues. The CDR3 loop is CASLGREGQPQHF. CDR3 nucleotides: TGTGCCAGCTTGGGCAGGGAAGGGCAGCCCCAGCATTTT.

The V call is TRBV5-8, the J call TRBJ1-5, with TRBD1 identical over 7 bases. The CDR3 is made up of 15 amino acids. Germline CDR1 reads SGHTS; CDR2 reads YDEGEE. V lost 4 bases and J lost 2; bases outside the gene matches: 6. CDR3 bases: TGTGCCAGCAGCCCGACAGGGACGGGCAATCAGCCCCAGCATTTT. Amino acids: CASSPTGTGNQPQHF. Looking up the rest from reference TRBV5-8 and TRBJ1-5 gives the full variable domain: EAGVTQSPTHLIKTRGQQATLRCSPISGHTSVYWYQQALGLGLQFLLWYDEGEERNRGNFPPRFSGRQFPNYSSELNVNALELEDSALYLCASSPTGTGNQPQHFGDGTRLSIL.

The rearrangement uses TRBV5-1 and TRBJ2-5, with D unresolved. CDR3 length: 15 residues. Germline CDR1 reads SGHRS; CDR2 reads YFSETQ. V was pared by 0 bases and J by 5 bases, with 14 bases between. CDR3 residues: CASSLVAEAVETQYF. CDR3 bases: TGCGCCAGCAGCTTGGTGGCCGAGGCGGTGGAGACCCAGTACTTC.

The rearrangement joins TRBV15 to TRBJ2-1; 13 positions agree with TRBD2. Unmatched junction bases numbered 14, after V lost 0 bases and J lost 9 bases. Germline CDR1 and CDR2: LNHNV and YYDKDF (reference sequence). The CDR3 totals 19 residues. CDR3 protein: CATSRDGPWTSGSVGEQFF. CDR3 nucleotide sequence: TGTGCCACCAGCAGAGATGGCCCCTGGACTAGCGGGAGCGTGGGTGAGCAGTTCTTC.

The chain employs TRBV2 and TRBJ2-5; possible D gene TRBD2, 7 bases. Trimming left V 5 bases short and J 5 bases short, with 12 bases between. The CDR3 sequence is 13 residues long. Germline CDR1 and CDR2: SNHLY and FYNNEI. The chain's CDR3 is CASSFRGGETQYF. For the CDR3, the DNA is TGTGCCAGCAGTTTCAGGGGAGGGGAGACCCAGTACTTC.

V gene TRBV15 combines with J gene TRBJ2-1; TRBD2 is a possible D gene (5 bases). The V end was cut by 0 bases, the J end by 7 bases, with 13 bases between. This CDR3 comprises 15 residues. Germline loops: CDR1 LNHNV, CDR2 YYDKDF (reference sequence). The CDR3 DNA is TGTGCCACCAGCAGAGATCTGATTGGCGGGAATGAGCAGTTCTTC. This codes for CATSRDLIGGNEQFF. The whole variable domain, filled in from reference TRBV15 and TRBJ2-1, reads DAMVIQNPRYQVTQFGKPVTLSCSQTLNHNVMYWYQQKSSQAPKLLFHYYDKDFNNEADTPDNFQSRRPNTSFCFLDIRSPGLGDTAMYLCATSRDLIGGNEQFFGPGTRLTVL.

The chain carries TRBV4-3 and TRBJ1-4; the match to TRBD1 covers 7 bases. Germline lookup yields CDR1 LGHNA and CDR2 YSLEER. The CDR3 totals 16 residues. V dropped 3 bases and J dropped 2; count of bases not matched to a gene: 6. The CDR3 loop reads CASSHGQGVTNEKLFF. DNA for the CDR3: TGCGCCAGCAGCCACGGGCAGGGGGTGACTAATGAAAAACTGTTTTTT.

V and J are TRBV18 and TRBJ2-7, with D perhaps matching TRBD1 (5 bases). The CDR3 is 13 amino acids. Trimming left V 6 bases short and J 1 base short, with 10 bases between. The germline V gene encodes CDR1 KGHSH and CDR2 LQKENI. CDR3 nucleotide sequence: TGTGCCAGCTCGCAGCAGGGATCCTACGAGCAGTACTTC. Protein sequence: CASSQQGSYEQYF. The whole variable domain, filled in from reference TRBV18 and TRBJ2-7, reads NAGVMQNPRHLVRRRGQEARLRCSPMKGHSHVYWYRQLPEEGLKFMVYLQKENIIDESGMPKERFSAEFPKEGPSILRIQQVVRGDSAAYFCASSQQGSYEQYFGPGTRLTVT.

In nucleotides, the CDR3 is TGTGCCAGCAGCCAATCAGGACTAGCGGGAGGAAATGAGCAGTTCTTC. Its protein is CASSQSGLAGGNEQFF. The rearrangement links TRBV3-1 (or the pseudogene TRBV3-2) to TRBJ2-1; the match to TRBD2 covers 14 bases. This CDR3 has 16 amino acids. V shed 2 bases, J shed 7 bases, and the junction held 4 bases outside the gene matches. Per the germline V gene, CDR1 is LGHDT and CDR2 is YNNKEL (reference sequence).

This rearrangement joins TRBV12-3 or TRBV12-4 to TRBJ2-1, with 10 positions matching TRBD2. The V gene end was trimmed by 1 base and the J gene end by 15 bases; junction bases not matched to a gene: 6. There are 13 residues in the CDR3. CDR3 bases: TGTGCCAGCAGTTTAGAGCTAGCGGGAGTTCCGTTCTTC. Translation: CASSLELAGVPFF.

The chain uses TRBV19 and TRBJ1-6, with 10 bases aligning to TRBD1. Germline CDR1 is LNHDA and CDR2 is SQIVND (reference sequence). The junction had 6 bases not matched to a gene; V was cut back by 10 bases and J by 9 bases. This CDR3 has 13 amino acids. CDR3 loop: CATKGQGGSPLHF. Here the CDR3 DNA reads TGTGCCACCAAAGGACAGGGGGGTTCACCCCTCCACTTT.